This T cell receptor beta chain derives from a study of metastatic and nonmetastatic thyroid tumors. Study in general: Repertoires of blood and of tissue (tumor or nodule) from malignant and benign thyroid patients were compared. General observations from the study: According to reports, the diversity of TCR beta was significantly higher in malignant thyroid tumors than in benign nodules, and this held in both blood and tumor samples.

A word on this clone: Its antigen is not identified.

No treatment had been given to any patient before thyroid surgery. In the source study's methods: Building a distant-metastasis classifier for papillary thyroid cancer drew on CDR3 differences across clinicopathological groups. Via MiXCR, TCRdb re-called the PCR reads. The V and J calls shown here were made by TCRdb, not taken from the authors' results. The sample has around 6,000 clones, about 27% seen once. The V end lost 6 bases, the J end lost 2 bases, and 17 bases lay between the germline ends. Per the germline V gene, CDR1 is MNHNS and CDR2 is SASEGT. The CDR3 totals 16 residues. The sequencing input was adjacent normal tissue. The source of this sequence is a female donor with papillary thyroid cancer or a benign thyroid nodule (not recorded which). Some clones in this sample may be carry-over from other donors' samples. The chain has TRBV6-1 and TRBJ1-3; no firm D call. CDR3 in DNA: TGTGCCAGCAGATTGACGGAACTGGGCGCTGGAAACACCATATATTTT. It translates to CASRLTELGAGNTIYF.